The 23 T cell receptor beta chains in this list originate from one sample, sequenced in a study of CD8+CD57+ T cells in acquired aplastic anemia. The authors sequenced patients whose flow cytometry had shown CD8+CD57+ cell expansion. Genomic DNA templated the TCR beta VDJ and CDR3 profiling. TCRdb called the reads again in MiXCR, with one record for every CDR3 protein. Of 450,000 to 550,000 distinct CDR3 sequences in the sample, approximately 32% were seen once. Sequencing was done on a sample of sorted CD4+, CD8+, or CD8+CD57+ T cells (not recorded which) from PBMCs. These receptors were collected from a human donor with aplastic anemia.

This clonotype was observed a handful of times. This CDR3 reads CASSLPDRGRTNYEQYF. Written as DNA, the CDR3 is TGTGCCAGCAGTTTACCAGACAGGGGGCGAACCAACTACGAGCAGTACTTC. The chain uses TRBV25-1 and TRBJ2-7; 10 nucleotides agree with TRBD1. CDR3 length equals 17 residues. CDR1 is MGHDK, CDR2 SYGVNS, per germline. V gave up 5 bases and J gave up 3 bases; unmatched junction bases: 13.

The sample holds a few counts of this clonotype. The chain combines TRBV2 with TRBJ2-7; a weak D match, TRBD2 (5 bases). Looked up from germline, CDR1 is SNHLY and CDR2 is FYNNEI. V lost 7 bases to trimming and J lost 7 bases, with 20 bases between them. The CDR3 consists of 14 residues. The CDR3 here is CASMSAGGLLEQYF. The CDR3 bases are TGTGCCAGCATGTCGGCGGGTGGCCTACTAGAGCAGTACTTC.

With regard to this clonotype: At one end the junction does not follow the germline gene, possibly because of a read error. The J gene is TRBJ2-7, the V gene TRBV10-3; 7 nucleotides line up with TRBD1. Per the germline V gene, CDR1 is ENHRY and CDR2 is SYGVKD. This CDR3 is 14 amino acids long. The CDR3 here is CASSWKQGNYEQYF. The CDR3 region has the DNA TGTGCCAGCAGTTGGAAACAGGGGAACTACGAGCAGTACTTC.

This clonotype has ten or more counts. The chain is built from TRBV19 and TRBJ1-5, with 10 bases that match TRBD1. Losses at the gene ends were 3 bases for V and 1 base for J; bases not matched to a gene: 12. The germline gives CDR1 LNHDA, CDR2 SQIVND (reference sequence). The CDR3 is 19 amino acids. The CDR3, as DNA: TGTGCCAGTAGTATCAAAACCGGGACAGGGGCAGGAAGCAATCAGCCCCAGCATTTT. Translation: CASSIKTGTGAGSNQPQHF.

This chain links TRBV10-1 with TRBJ1-1; no definite D call. Trimming cost V 4 bases and J 8 bases, with 11 bases left between them. The CDR3 sequence is 12 residues long. Germline assignment: CDR1 WNHNN and CDR2 SYGVQD (reference sequence). The CDR3 spells CASSAAGGEAFF. Here the CDR3 DNA reads TGCGCCAGCAGTGCGGCGGGCGGGGAAGCTTTCTTT.

The rearrangement joins TRBV15 to TRBJ2-7; tentative D call: TRBD2 (5 bases). Germline V gene data show CDR1 as LNHNV and CDR2 as YYDKDF (reference sequence). The CDR3 extends over 12 amino acids. The CDR3 coding sequence is TGTGCTGCTCCCCTCGCGGGCTACGAGCAGTACTTC. This gives the protein CAAPLAGYEQYF.

This clonotype was recorded many times. At one boundary the junction diverges from the germline segment, which might be a read error. The V call is TRBV10-3, the J call TRBJ2-7; unclear D gene. Germline V gene lookup returns CDR1 ENHRY and CDR2 SYGVKD. The CDR3 sequence is 13 residues long. The CDR3 loop is CASSTARLYEQYF. DNA for the CDR3: TGTGCCAGCAGTACCGCTCGGCTCTACGAGCAGTACTTC.

This clonotype showed up just a few times. J is TRBJ2-7 and V is TRBV30, with a possible D match to TRBD1 (6 bases). This CDR3 is 13 amino acids long. Germline CDR1 reads GTSNPN; CDR2 reads SVGIG (reference sequence). V gave up 2 bases and J gave up 3 bases, with 11 bases separating them. DNA for the CDR3: TGTGCCTGGAGTATACGACAGGTCTACGAGCAGTACTTC. Translated, it gives CAWSIRQVYEQYF.

CDR3 region: CASGYGGLGSPLHF. The CDR3 DNA reads TGCGCCAGCGGTTATGGAGGCCTGGGTTCACCCCTCCACTTT. The chain is built from TRBV5-1 and TRBJ1-6; D is ambiguous. CDR3 length equals 14 residues. V was clipped by 7 bases and J by 9 bases, with 17 bases between them. Germline CDR1 and CDR2: SGHRS and YFSETQ. Full variable domain (outside the CDR3, taken from reference TRBV5-1 and TRBJ1-6): KAGVTQTPRYLIKTRGQQVTLSCSPISGHRSVSWYQQTPGQGLQFLFEYFSETQRNKGNFPGRFSGRQFSNSRSEMNVSTLELGDSALYLCASGYGGLGSPLHFGNGTRLTVT.

CDR3 sequence: CASRTGTLNSPLHF. The CDR3 bases are TGTGCCAGCAGGACCGGGACCCTTAATTCACCCCTCCACTTT. This chain connects TRBV12-3 or TRBV12-4 to TRBJ1-6; D might be TRBD1 (5 bases). Between the trimmed V and J ends, which lost 6 bases and 6 bases, there was a span of 12 bases. The CDR3 is 14 residues long.

This rearrangement joins TRBV9 to TRBJ2-3; weak D call: TRBD2 (5 bases). The CDR3 covers 15 residues. Trimming cost V 4 bases and J 4 bases, with 16 bases left between them. CDR1 is SGDLS, CDR2 YYNGEE, per germline. The CDR3 sequence: CASSSHPMEADTQYF. The DNA for the CDR3 is TGTGCCAGCAGCTCTCACCCCATGGAGGCAGATACGCAGTATTTT.

This clonotype has a count of ten or more. The V and J genes are TRBV5-6 and TRBJ1-6, with a weak D call TRBD1 (6 bases). The germline gives CDR1 SGHDT, CDR2 YYEEEE. V was shortened by 4 bases and J by 8 bases, with 10 bases between the two germline ends. The CDR3 is 13 amino acids. CDR3 sequence: CASSTDSYSPLHF. In DNA, the CDR3 is TGTGCCAGCAGCACGGACAGTTATTCACCCCTCCACTTT.

At least ten counts were recorded for this clonotype. The CDR3 protein is CASSHWGNSPLHF. As DNA, the CDR3 is TGTGCCAGCAGCCATTGGGGCAATTCACCCCTCCACTTT. This chain connects TRBV3-1 to TRBJ1-6; a weak D match, TRBD1 (5 bases). V was trimmed by 3 bases and J by 7 bases, leaving 7 bases between them. This CDR3 region has 13 residues. The germline gives CDR1 LGHDT, CDR2 YNNKEL (reference sequence).

This chain uses TRBV4-3 with TRBJ1-2; no clear D. The CDR3 length is 15 residues. The germline V gene encodes CDR1 LGHNA and CDR2 YSLEER. The V gene lost 0 bases and the J gene lost 1 base, with 9 bases spanning the gap. This chain's CDR3 is CASSQDKAFNYGYTF. The DNA for the CDR3 is TGCGCCAGCAGCCAAGATAAGGCATTTAACTATGGCTACACCTTC.

V and J are TRBV7-2 and TRBJ1-2; 7 nucleotides line up with TRBD1. CDR3 size: 14 residues. The germline gives CDR1 SGHTA, CDR2 FQGNSA. J lost 6 bases, V lost 5 bases, and 9 bases had no gene match. The CDR3 spells CASSTVKGAHGYTF. The CDR3 DNA is TGTGCCAGCAGCACCGTAAAGGGGGCCCATGGCTACACCTTC.

This rearrangement joins TRBV6-5 to TRBJ2-7, with 7 nucleotides matching TRBD2. Germline CDR1 is MNHEY and CDR2 is SVGAGI. The CDR3 is made up of 15 amino acids. V shed 0 bases, J shed 7 bases, and the junction held 9 bases outside the gene matches. CDR3 in amino acids: CASSYSGTKSWEQYF. The CDR3 nucleotides are TGTGCCAGCAGTTACTCAGGGACTAAATCTTGGGAGCAGTACTTC.

This sequence joins TRBV11-2 and TRBJ1-4; tentatively, D is TRBD1 (6 bases). V was cut by 2 bases and J by 11 bases, with 15 bases left in between. Germline CDR1 reads SGHAT; CDR2 reads FQNNGV. This CDR3 has 14 amino acids. CDR3 sequence reads: CASSLSQGLRKLFF. In DNA, the CDR3 is TGTGCCAGCAGCTTATCACAGGGACTTCGCAAACTGTTTTTT.

In the case of this clonotype: Its ends do not fully match the called genes, so a read error is possible. The V call is TRBV24-1, the J call TRBJ1-2; D call uncertain. Germline V CDR1 and CDR2: KGHDR, SFDVKD. CDR3 size: 12 residues. The CDR3 region has the DNA TGTGCCAGCAGTTTACTGCCCTATGGCTACACCTTC. This sequence encodes CASSLLPYGYTF.

The chain couples TRBV2 to TRBJ2-3, with a weak D call TRBD2 (5 bases). V gave up 5 bases and J gave up 0 bases, with 12 bases separating them. The CDR3 covers 15 residues. Germline CDR1 SNHLY, CDR2 FYNNEI. CDR3 region: CASSSAGFSTDTQYF. CDR3 in DNA: TGTGCCAGCAGTTCGGCGGGCTTTAGCACAGATACGCAGTATTTT.

The chain is built from TRBV24-1 and TRBJ1-5; tentative D call: TRBD1 (6 bases). CDR3 length equals 16 residues. Trimming left V 6 bases short and J 0 bases short, with 14 bases between. Looked up from germline, CDR1 is KGHDR and CDR2 is SFDVKD. CDR3 sequence (DNA): TGTGCCACCAGTAGTACCACAGGGACTAGCAATCAGCCCCAGCATTTT. Protein product: CATSSTTGTSNQPQHF.

This clonotype came up many times. The rearrangement joins TRBV7-9 to TRBJ2-1, with D perhaps matching TRBD1 (6 bases). Germline V gene sequence: CDR1 SEHNR, CDR2 FQNEAQ (reference sequence). The ends were cut back, 7 bases at V and 3 bases at J, with 13 bases in the middle. The CDR3 has 14 residues. Here the CDR3 DNA reads TGTGCCAGCAACCCCGGACAGTACTACAATGAGCAGTTCTTC. Translation gives CASNPGQYYNEQFF.

This chain connects TRBV10-3 to TRBJ1-5; D remains ambiguous. Germline loops: CDR1 ENHRY, CDR2 SYGVKD. V was trimmed by 6 bases and J by 0 bases, leaving 12 bases between them. The CDR3 consists of 15 residues. The CDR3 DNA reads as TGTGCCATCAGGGCGACTACGAATAGCAATCAGCCCCAGCATTTT. The encoded protein is CAIRATTNSNQPQHF.

As regards this clonotype: A read error may produce the germline difference seen at one junction end. J is TRBJ1-5 and V is TRBV20-1; 8 bases agree with TRBD1. This CDR3 has 13 amino acids. CDR1 and CDR2 (germline): DFQATT, SNEGSKA (reference sequence). CDR3 loop: CSASTGENQPRHF. CDR3 DNA sequence: TGCAGTGCTTCGACAGGGGAGAATCAGCCCCGGCATTTT.